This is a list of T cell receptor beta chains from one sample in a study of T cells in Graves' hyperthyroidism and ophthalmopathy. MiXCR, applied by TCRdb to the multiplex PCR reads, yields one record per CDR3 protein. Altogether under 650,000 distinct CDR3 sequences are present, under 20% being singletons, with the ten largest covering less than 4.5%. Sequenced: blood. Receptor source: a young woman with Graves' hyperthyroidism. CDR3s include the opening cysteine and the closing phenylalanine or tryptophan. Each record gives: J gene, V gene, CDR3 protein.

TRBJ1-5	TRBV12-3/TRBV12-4	CASSFRGANQPQHF
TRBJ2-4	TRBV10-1	CASSESQFDIQYF
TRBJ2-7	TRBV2	CASSVSERGPQYF
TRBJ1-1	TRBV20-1	CSPGAFEAFF
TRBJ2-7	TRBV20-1	CSARPGQSYEQYF
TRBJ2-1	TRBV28	CASSFPDGGDEQFF
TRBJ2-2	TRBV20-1	CSARDGGLYTGELFF
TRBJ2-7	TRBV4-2	CASSQEGTSGYEQYF
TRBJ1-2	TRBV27	CASSSPGLSDGYTF
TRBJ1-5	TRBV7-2	CASSLAQGAGQPQHF
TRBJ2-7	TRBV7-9	CASSLAFGTLGEEQYF
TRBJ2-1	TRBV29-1	CSVLAGARGYNEQFF
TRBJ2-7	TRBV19	CASKLGLNDEQYF
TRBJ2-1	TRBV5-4	CASSHASGLAGGNEQFF
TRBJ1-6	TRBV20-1	CSARDLGRGTYNSPLHF
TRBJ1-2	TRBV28	CASSLFEGRGYTF
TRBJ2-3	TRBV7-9	CASSSNRRDDTQYF
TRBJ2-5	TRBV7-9	CASSLRGVTEETQYF
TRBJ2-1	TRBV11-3	CASSLPTRANEQFF
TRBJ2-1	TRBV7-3	CASSSYGRGSYNEQFF
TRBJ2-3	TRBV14	CASSQGDRGRSTQYF
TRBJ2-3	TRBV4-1	CASSIRAIDADTQYF